The 2 T cell receptor beta chains reported below all come from one sample, sequenced in a study of beta chain features in type 1 diabetes. General observations from the study: Moderately but significantly shorter TCRB CDR3s were found in Type 1 diabetes patients in all four CD4+ subsets.

These receptors have no known antigen. Reverse transcribing all isolated RNA meant expressed TCRB transcripts were sequenced. Assay used: immunoSEQ multiplex PCR; TCRdb lists only in-frame clones, some missing. The table lists about 160,000 clones, about a tenth of them singletons, with more than 0.4% in the top ten. Material for sequencing was central memory CD4+ T cells from blood. The receptors come from a man aged 25 to 40 with type 1 diabetes.

This chain joins TRBV7-3 and TRBJ2-7; 9 bases are shared with TRBD2. This CDR3 has 15 amino acids. Germline lookup yields CDR1 SGHTA and CDR2 FQGTGA. V dropped 1 base and J dropped 0; count of bases not matched to a gene: 1. CDR3 region: CASSLISGGSYEQYF. Written as DNA, the CDR3 is TGTGCCAGCAGCTTAATTAGCGGGGGCTCCTACGAGCAGTACTTC.

This chain uses TRBV5-6 with TRBJ2-1, with 9 bases fitting TRBD2. Looked up from germline, CDR1 is SGHDT and CDR2 is YYEEEE. Losses at the gene ends were 5 bases for V and 0 bases for J; bases not matched to a gene: 9. The CDR3 is 17 amino acids. Written as DNA, the CDR3 is TGTGCCAGCAGGAAATGGCGGGAGGGGTTCTCCTACAATGAGCAGTTCTTC. This translates into CASRKWREGFSYNEQFF.